Listed here are 7 T cell receptor beta chains from one sample, sequenced in a study of OX40 agonist ivuxolimab in advanced cancers. Clones were read by immunoSEQ multiplex PCR, and TCRdb kept only the in-frame ones, dropping some. The table records roughly 83,000 clones, approximately 84% of them present only once. This specimen consisted of CD4+ or CD8+ T cells sorted from blood, obtained in a trial of the OX40 agonist ivuxolimab. These receptors originate from an adult with an advanced solid tumor such as melanoma, head and neck, liver or kidney cancer.

V gene TRBV7-3 combines with J gene TRBJ2-3, with a weak D call TRBD1 (6 bases). The ends were cut back, 5 bases at V and 0 bases at J, with 12 bases in the middle. The CDR3 runs 15 residues. Looked up from germline, CDR1 is SGHTA and CDR2 is FQGTGA. CDR3 sequence reads: CASSPGQFSTDTQYF. DNA of the CDR3: TGTGCCAGCAGCCCAGGACAGTTTAGCACAGATACGCAGTATTTT.

The chain is built from TRBV6-5 and TRBJ2-3; no clear D. The CDR3 loop spans 14 amino acids. CDR1 is MNHEY, CDR2 SVGAGI, per germline. V was clipped by 8 bases and J by 0 bases, with 12 bases between them. Written as DNA, the CDR3 is TGTGCCAGCGGTTTGTCCGCTAGCACAGATACGCAGTATTTT. Protein sequence: CASGLSASTDTQYF.

The V gene is TRBV5-4, the J gene TRBJ2-2; 12 bases align to TRBD2. V shed 3 bases and J 4 bases; nucleotides not matched to a gene: 7. CDR1 is SGHNT and CDR2 is YYREEE in the germline V gene (reference sequence). The CDR3 loop spans 17 amino acids. CDR3 in amino acids: CASSSLAGGGGTGELFF. CDR3 DNA: TGTGCCAGCAGCTCACTAGCGGGAGGCGGGGGCACCGGGGAGCTGTTTTTT.

The chain employs TRBV19 and TRBJ1-5; D call uncertain. Germline CDR1 is LNHDA and CDR2 is SQIVND (reference sequence). V was clipped by 5 bases and J by 3 bases, with 14 bases between them. This CDR3 comprises 15 residues. The CDR3 loop reads CASSLSVSLNQPQHF. The CDR3 DNA follows: TGTGCCAGTAGTCTCTCGGTCTCCCTCAATCAGCCCCAGCATTTT.

This clone was picked up one time. The chain combines TRBV7-2 with TRBJ2-7; TRBD2 matches 9 bases. Looked up from germline, CDR1 is SGHTA and CDR2 is FQGNSA. J was trimmed by 6 bases and V by 1 base; bases with no gene match: 10. The CDR3 contains 16 residues. The CDR3, as DNA: TGTGCCAGCAGCTTAGTTGGTAGCGGGAGTTTCGTCGAGCAGTACTTC. As protein: CASSLVGSGSFVEQYF. Based on the CDR3 plus reference TRBV7-2 and TRBJ2-7, the full variable domain is GAGVSQSPSNKVTEKGKDVELRCDPISGHTALYWYRQSLGQGLEFLIYFQGNSAPDKSGLPSDRFSAERTGGSVSTLTIQRTQQEDSAVYLCASSLVGSGSFVEQYFGPGTRLTVT.

The V call is TRBV19, the J call TRBJ2-7; TRBD1 matches 11 bases. The trim removed 6 bases at V and 3 bases at J, leaving 4 bases unmatched. CDR3 size: 14 residues. Germline loops: CDR1 LNHDA, CDR2 SQIVND (reference sequence). CDR3 in amino acids: CASRGGTGGYEQYF. In nucleotides, the CDR3 is TGTGCCAGTAGAGGGGGGACAGGGGGCTACGAGCAGTACTTC.

V and J are TRBV5-1 and TRBJ2-5; D possibly corresponds to TRBD2 (6 bases). The end of the DNA fits TRBJ2-7 better, so the J call may be wrong. The CDR3 has 15 amino acids. The V gene's germline CDR1 is SGHRS and CDR2 YFSETQ. The CDR3 DNA follows: TGCGCCAGCAGCTTTATCGCGGGACTCACCTACGAGCAGTACTTC. Its protein is CASSFIAGLTYEQYF.